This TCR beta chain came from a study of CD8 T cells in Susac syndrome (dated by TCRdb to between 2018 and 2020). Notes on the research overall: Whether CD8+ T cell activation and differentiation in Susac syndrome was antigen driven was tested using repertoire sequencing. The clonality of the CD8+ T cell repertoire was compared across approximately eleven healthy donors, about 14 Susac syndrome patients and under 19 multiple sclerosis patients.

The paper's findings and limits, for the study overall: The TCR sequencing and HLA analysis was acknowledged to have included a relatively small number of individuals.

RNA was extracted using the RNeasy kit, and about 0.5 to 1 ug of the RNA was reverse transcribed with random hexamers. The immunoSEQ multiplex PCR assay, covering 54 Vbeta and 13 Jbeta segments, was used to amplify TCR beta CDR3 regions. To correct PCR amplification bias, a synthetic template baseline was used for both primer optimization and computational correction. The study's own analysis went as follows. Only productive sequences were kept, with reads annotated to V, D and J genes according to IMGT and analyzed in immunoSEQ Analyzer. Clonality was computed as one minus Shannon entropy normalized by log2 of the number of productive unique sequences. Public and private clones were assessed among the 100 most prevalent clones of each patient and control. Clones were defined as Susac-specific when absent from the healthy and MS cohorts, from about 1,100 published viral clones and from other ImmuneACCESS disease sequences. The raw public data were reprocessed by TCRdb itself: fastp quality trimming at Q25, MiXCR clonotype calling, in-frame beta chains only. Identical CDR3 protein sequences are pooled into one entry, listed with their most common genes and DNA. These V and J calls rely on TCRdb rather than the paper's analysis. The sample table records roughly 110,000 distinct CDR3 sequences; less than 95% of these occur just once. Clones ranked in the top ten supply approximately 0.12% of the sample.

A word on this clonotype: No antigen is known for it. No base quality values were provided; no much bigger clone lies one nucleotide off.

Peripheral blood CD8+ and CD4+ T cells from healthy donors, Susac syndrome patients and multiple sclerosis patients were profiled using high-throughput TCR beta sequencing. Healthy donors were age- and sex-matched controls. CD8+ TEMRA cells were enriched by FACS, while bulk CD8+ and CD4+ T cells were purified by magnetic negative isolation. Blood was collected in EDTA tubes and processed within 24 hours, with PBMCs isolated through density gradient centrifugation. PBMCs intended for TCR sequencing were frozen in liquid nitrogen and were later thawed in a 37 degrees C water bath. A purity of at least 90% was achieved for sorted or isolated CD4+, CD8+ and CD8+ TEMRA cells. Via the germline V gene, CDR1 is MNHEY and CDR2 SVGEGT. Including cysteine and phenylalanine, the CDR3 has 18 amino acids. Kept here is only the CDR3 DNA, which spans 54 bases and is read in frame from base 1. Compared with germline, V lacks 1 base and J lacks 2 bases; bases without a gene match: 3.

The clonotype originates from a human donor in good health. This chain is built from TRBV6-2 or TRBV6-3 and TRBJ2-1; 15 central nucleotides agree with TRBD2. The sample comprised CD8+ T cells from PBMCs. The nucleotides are TGTGCCAGCAGTTACTTGGGACTAGCGGGGGGACCCTACAATGAGCAGTTCTTC. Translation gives CASSYLGLAGGPYNEQFF.